The source of this T cell receptor beta chain is a study of T cells in Graves' hyperthyroidism and ophthalmopathy. Study findings and constraints: In validation, the model predicted ophthalmopathy. These predictions came a median approximately 6.5 months before onset.

CDR3 length equals 14 residues. Germline V CDR1 and CDR2: LNHDA, SQIVND (reference sequence). V was shortened by 7 bases and J by 6 bases, with 15 bases between the two germline ends. Amplified TCR beta CDR3 regions came from RNA transcripts. The HTBI primer set drove a first-round RT-PCR of the TCR CDR3. TCRdb passed the multiplex PCR reads through MiXCR, listing each CDR3 protein once. The table includes 300,000 to 450,000 distinct CDR3 sequences, about 16% detected once. About this clonotype itself: As yet, its antigen is unknown.

Input material: blood. The receptor's source is a woman in her 30s with Graves' hyperthyroidism. The chain recombines TRBV19 with TRBJ1-4, with D perhaps TRBD1 (5 bases). CDR3 DNA sequence: TGTGCCAGTAATCCCCCGGGACCCGATGAAAAACTGTTTTTT. It specifies CASNPPGPDEKLFF. Filled out from reference TRBV19 and TRBJ1-4, the complete variable domain reads DGGITQSPKYLFRKEGQNVTLSCEQNLNHDAMYWYRQDPGQGLRLIYYSQIVNDFQKGDIAEGYSVSREKKESFPLTVTSAQKNPTAFYLCASNPPGPDEKLFFGSGTQLSVL.